Below are 12 T cell receptor beta chains sequenced from a single sample in a study of T cell repertoires in cytomegalovirus infection. TCRdb re-derived calls from the reads in MiXCR, one entry per CDR3 protein. The sample holds about 530,000 distinct CDR3 sequences, more than 25% seen once. The source material was PBMCs. Source of these receptors: a human donor in good health (CMV status not recorded). Some clones in this sample may be carry-over from other donors' samples.

The chain links TRBV19 to TRBJ1-5; tentative D call: TRBD1 (5 bases). Trimming pared 3 bases from V and 7 bases from J, leaving 16 bases between. The CDR3 is 15 residues long. Germline CDR1 LNHDA, CDR2 SQIVND (reference sequence). CDR3 region: CASSIGAGGSQPQHF. The CDR3 DNA is TGTGCCAGTAGTATCGGGGCAGGAGGGTCCCAGCCCCAGCATTTT.

The chain has TRBV7-2 and TRBJ2-1, with 13 bases lining up with TRBD2. This CDR3 has 17 amino acids. The germline gives CDR1 SGHTA, CDR2 FQGNSA. J gave up 9 bases and V 1 base, and 9 bases lay outside the gene matches. CDR3 loop: CASSLDFTSGRAGEQFF. In nucleotides, the CDR3 is TGTGCCAGCAGCTTAGATTTCACTAGCGGGAGGGCCGGTGAGCAGTTCTTC.

This clonotype was detected ten times or more. V is TRBV10-3 and J is TRBJ2-5; TRBD2 matches 11 bases. The CDR3 totals 14 residues. Germline-derived CDR1 and CDR2 are ENHRY and SYGVKD. Trimming took 10 bases from V and 4 from J; bases not matched to a gene: 8. This CDR3 is CATTTSGKVETQYF. The CDR3 bases are TGTGCCACCACGACTAGCGGGAAAGTAGAGACCCAGTACTTC.

This clonotype was observed a few times. The genes are TRBV20-1 and TRBJ2-5, with 7 bases matching TRBD1. The CDR3 is 15 amino acids. Germline V lookup: CDR1 DFQATT, CDR2 SNEGSKA (reference sequence). V lost 3 bases and J lost 1; bases outside the gene matches: 8. This CDR3 reads CSARTETGTQETQYF. CDR3 bases: TGCAGTGCTAGGACCGAGACAGGGACCCAAGAGACCCAGTACTTC.

V usage is TRBV19 and J usage is TRBJ2-6; D is uncertain. CDR1 LNHDA and CDR2 SQIVND come from the germline V gene (reference sequence). The CDR3 runs 17 residues. V dropped 6 bases and J dropped 1 base, with 16 bases sitting between them. The CDR3, as DNA: TGTGCCAGTAGGGCCATACTCAGTGCTTCTGGGGCCAACGTCCTGACTTTC. Translation gives CASRAILSASGANVLTF. Full variable domain (outside the CDR3, taken from reference TRBV19 and TRBJ2-6): DGGITQSPKYLFRKEGQNVTLSCEQNLNHDAMYWYRQDPGQGLRLIYYSQIVNDFQKGDIAEGYSVSREKKESFPLTVTSAQKNPTAFYLCASRAILSASGANVLTFGAGSRLTVL.

This clonotype was found many times. V gene TRBV7-2 combines with J gene TRBJ2-3; D is unresolved. Trimming took off 5 bases at V and 3 bases at J, with 6 bases between the two ends. Germline values: CDR1 SGHTA, CDR2 FQGNSA. The CDR3 contains 12 residues. The CDR3 DNA sequence: TGTGCCAGCAGCCCCATAACAGATACGCAGTATTTT. As protein: CASSPITDTQYF.

This clonotype was recorded at least ten times. This chain connects TRBV7-2 to TRBJ2-1, with 7 bases lining up with TRBD2. This CDR3 contains 15 residues. After removal of 3 bases from V and 4 bases from J, the junction contained 6 bases not matched to a gene. Germline lookup yields CDR1 SGHTA and CDR2 FQGNSA. The CDR3 DNA reads TGTGCCAGCAGCTTGTTTCTAGCGGCATACAATGAGCAGTTCTTC. As protein: CASSLFLAAYNEQFF.

V is TRBV6-6 and J is TRBJ2-1, with TRBD2 identical over 9 bases. This CDR3 is 17 amino acids long. J gave up 9 bases and V 5 bases, and 17 bases lay outside the gene matches. CDR1 and CDR2 from the germline V gene are MNHNY and SVGAGI (reference sequence). The CDR3 loop is CASSGRPGLAYRGEQFF. Here the CDR3 DNA reads TGTGCCAGCAGTGGACGGCCGGGACTAGCCTATCGGGGTGAGCAGTTCTTC.

This clonotype was seen more than once but under ten times. The chain is built from TRBV11-3 and TRBJ1-1, with D maybe TRBD1 (6 bases). The CDR3 covers 14 residues. Trimming removed 5 bases from V and 4 bases from J, with 14 bases in between. Germline V gene data show CDR1 as SGHNT and CDR2 as YENEEA. The CDR3 bases are TGTGCCAGCAGCAAAATCAGGGGAGGCACTGAAGCTTTCTTT. Its protein product is CASSKIRGGTEAFF.

This clonotype has just a few counts. V usage is TRBV4-1 and J usage is TRBJ1-3; TRBD1 matches at 7 bases. V trimming: 6 bases; J trimming: 2 bases; junction bases outside the gene matches: 4. Looked up from germline, CDR1 is MGHRA and CDR2 is YSYEKL. The CDR3 runs to 14 residues. The CDR3 is CASRAGGTGNTIYF. The CDR3 DNA sequence: TGCGCCAGCAGGGCAGGGGGAACTGGAAACACCATATATTTT.

This clonotype turned up a few times. J is TRBJ2-2 and V is TRBV7-2; the match to TRBD1 covers 10 bases. With 3 bases clipped from V and 4 bases from J, the junction kept 11 bases outside the gene matches. The CDR3 sequence is 18 residues long. From germline, CDR1 is SGHTA and CDR2 FQGNSA. The CDR3 DNA follows: TGTGCCAGCAGCTTCATACGATTGCGGGACAGGGGCACCGGGGAGCTGTTTTTT. Protein sequence: CASSFIRLRDRGTGELFF.

This clonotype has just a few counts. The genes are TRBV11-2 and TRBJ2-2; TRBD2 might be the D (5 bases). The V end lost 4 bases, the J end lost 6 bases, and 15 bases lay between the germline ends. CDR1 is SGHAT and CDR2 is FQNNGV in the germline V gene. The CDR3 is 15 residues long. This chain's CDR3 is CASSSSGSRAGELFF. In DNA, the CDR3 is TGTGCCAGCAGCTCCTCGGGATCGAGGGCCGGGGAGCTGTTTTTT.